This TCR beta chain was observed in a study of shared T cell receptors in the human thymus. The table came from immunoSEQ multiplex PCR; TCRdb's copy has only in-frame clones and leaves some out. Among over 350,000 clones listed, roughly 94% were seen once. Trimming left V 3 bases short and J 0 bases short, with 8 bases between. CDR3 length: 14 residues. The chain employs TRBV23-1 and TRBJ2-5; no reliable D call. TRBV23-1 is labeled an ORF, and its function is uncertain. Specimen: thymocytes. The source is a human donor. This CDR3 reads CASSHPGYQETQYF. The CDR3 DNA reads as TGCGCCAGCAGTCATCCGGGTTACCAAGAGACCCAGTACTTC.